This entry features one TCR beta chain sequence. The antigen remains unidentified. The data originate from a study of cytomegalovirus exposure and HLA in healthy donors. Primers for the PCR totalled 60 Vbeta and 13 Jbeta. In the source study's methods: An analysis that came later counted 80 million or so unique TCR beta chains, approximately 12 million shared. Produced via immunoSEQ multiplex PCR; TCRdb's table is partial and in-frame only. V and J calls and clone size are those listed in that table; D and trimming were worked out from the DNA. The sample has about 110,000 clones; around 82% are singletons. Nominally healthy donors were sampled, though unrecorded immune exposures were likely. Looked up from germline, CDR1 is MNHEY and CDR2 is SMNVEV (reference sequence). J lost 4 bases, V lost 5 bases, and 6 bases had no gene match. The CDR3 is 15 residues long. The study's findings and limits: Cytomegalovirus association was assigned to more than 150 TCR beta chains. Later analysis identified 17,000 or so TCR beta sequences associated with HLA alleles, using a false discovery rate threshold of 0.05.

This rearrangement joins TRBV27 to TRBJ1-4, with 8 bases aligning to TRBD1. Sequencing input: PBMCs. This receptor was taken from a middle-aged man in good health and CMV-seronegative. Here the CDR3 DNA reads TGTGCCAGCAGTCGGGGGACAGGCGTTAATGAAAAACTGTTTTTT. Protein: CASSRGTGVNEKLFF.